These 18 T cell receptor beta chains were all obtained from the same sample, sequenced in a study of early T cells in non-severe SARS-CoV-2 infection. TCRdb processed the 5' RACE reads anew with MiXCR; each CDR3 protein has one entry. This sample has approximately 70,000 distinct CDR3 sequences, with over 9.5% found just once. The sample was whole blood. The receptors stem from an adult who was a healthcare worker with PCR-confirmed SARS-CoV-2 infection or an uninfected control (not recorded which).

This clonotype was seen ten or more times. V is TRBV7-7 and J is TRBJ2-3; D assignment may be TRBD1 or TRBD2 (5 bases each). Germline-derived CDR1 and CDR2 are SSHAT and FNYEAQ (reference sequence). Between the trimmed V and J ends, which lost 2 bases and 9 bases, there was a span of 15 bases. The CDR3 has 14 residues. CDR3 bases: TGTGCCAGCAGCTTATCGTTGGACGGGGCGACGCAGTATTTT. Translation: CASSLSLDGATQYF.

In this sample, this clonotype turned up many times. The chain employs TRBV6-5 and TRBJ1-2; TRBD1 matches 10 bases. The CDR3 length is 14 residues. V lost 5 bases to trimming and J lost 5 bases; unmatched junction nucleotides: 5. Germline CDR1 is MNHEY and CDR2 is SVGAGI. The DNA of the CDR3 is TGTGCCAGCAGTGGGGGACAGGGGTGGTATGGCTACACCTTC. It codes for CASSGGQGWYGYTF.

This clonotype was observed a few times. J is TRBJ2-1 and V is TRBV6-1; D may be TRBD1 or TRBD2 (5 bases each). The V and J ends lost 6 bases and 6 bases respectively, with 15 bases between them. The CDR3 totals 14 residues. Per the germline V gene, CDR1 is MNHNS and CDR2 is SASEGT. Written as DNA, the CDR3 is TGTGCCAGCAGCCCCGGGACCCTGGCCAATGAGCAGTTCTTC. Translating it yields CASSPGTLANEQFF.

In its sample, this clonotype was seen many times. This chain links TRBV13 with TRBJ2-5, with 8 bases matching TRBD1. The V gene end was trimmed by 2 bases and the J gene end by 4 bases; junction bases not matched to a gene: 3. This CDR3 contains 14 residues. Germline V gives CDR1 PRHDT, CDR2 FYEKMQ (reference sequence). This CDR3 is CASSLSGQGETQYF. In nucleotides, the CDR3 is TGTGCCAGCAGCTTATCCGGACAGGGAGAGACCCAGTACTTC.

There are a few counts of this clonotype. The chain combines TRBV2 with TRBJ2-5, with unresolved D. The germline V gene encodes CDR1 SNHLY and CDR2 FYNNEI. This CDR3 is built from 13 residues. V gave up 4 bases and J gave up 3 bases, with 9 bases separating them. The CDR3 DNA reads TGTGCCAGCAGTGCGGGTCTTGAAGAGACCCAGTACTTC. Amino acids: CASSAGLEETQYF.

The chain combines TRBV7-2 with TRBJ2-1; 9 bases map to TRBD2. The CDR3 runs 15 residues. The trim removed 0 bases at V and 6 bases at J, leaving 3 bases unmatched. Germline lookup yields CDR1 SGHTA and CDR2 FQGNSA. CDR3 sequence (DNA): TGTGCCAGCAGCTTAGCTAGCGGGAGTCCCAATGAGCAGTTCTTC. Translating it yields CASSLASGSPNEQFF. Full variable domain (remainder filled in from reference TRBV7-2 and TRBJ2-1): GAGVSQSPSNKVTEKGKDVELRCDPISGHTALYWYRQSLGQGLEFLIYFQGNSAPDKSGLPSDRFSAERTGGSVSTLTIQRTQQEDSAVYLCASSLASGSPNEQFFGPGTRLTVL.

This clonotype has at least ten counts. This chain uses TRBV15 with TRBJ2-7; D uncertain. The CDR3 runs 13 residues. V lost 3 bases and J 2 bases, leaving 8 bases between the germline ends. Germline CDR1 and CDR2: LNHNV and YYDKDF (reference sequence). DNA for the CDR3: TGTGCCACCAGCAGGTACAGAGCCTACGAGCAGTACTTC. This codes for CATSRYRAYEQYF.

There are a few counts of this clonotype. The gene calls are TRBV29-1 and TRBJ1-1; possible D gene TRBD1, 5 bases. The germline CDR1 and CDR2 sequences are SQVTM and ANQGSEA. CDR3 length equals 14 residues. Trimming stripped 4 bases from V and 5 bases from J, with 17 bases between. CDR3 DNA: TGCAGCGTTGTGGGACTCGCAATGCGGACTGAAGCTTTCTTT. Its protein is CSVVGLAMRTEAFF.

This clonotype was observed at least ten times. The rearrangement links TRBV7-2 to TRBJ1-5; D gene ambiguous. Trimming pared 2 bases from V and 1 base from J, leaving 6 bases between. Looked up from germline, CDR1 is SGHTA and CDR2 is FQGNSA. The CDR3 totals 14 residues. The CDR3 DNA follows: TGTGCCAGCAGCTTAAGAGGGAGCAATCAGCCCCAGCATTTT. This codes for CASSLRGSNQPQHF. Based on the CDR3 plus reference TRBV7-2 and TRBJ1-5, the full variable domain is GAGVSQSPSNKVTEKGKDVELRCDPISGHTALYWYRQSLGQGLEFLIYFQGNSAPDKSGLPSDRFSAERTGGSVSTLTIQRTQQEDSAVYLCASSLRGSNQPQHFGDGTRLSIL.

The chain employs TRBV9 and TRBJ1-4, with D unclear. CDR3 length: 13 residues. With 2 bases removed from V and 7 bases from J, the gap between germline ends came to 9 bases. Germline V lookup: CDR1 SGDLS, CDR2 YYNGEE. CDR3 DNA sequence: TGTGCCAGCAGCGTTCGTTTTGGTGAAAAACTGTTTTTT. Its translation: CASSVRFGEKLFF. The full variable domain, completed using reference TRBV9 and TRBJ1-4, is DSGVTQTPKHLITATGQRVTLRCSPRSGDLSVYWYQQSLDQGLQFLIQYYNGEERAKGNILERFSAQQFPDLHSELNLSSLELGDSALYFCASSVRFGEKLFFGSGTQLSVL.

This clonotype came up many times. The J gene is TRBJ1-1, the V gene TRBV12-5; D remains unclear. Germline V gene lookup returns CDR1 LGHNT and CDR2 FRNRAP. Trimming pared 6 bases from V and 5 bases from J, leaving 16 bases between. The CDR3 is made up of 14 amino acids. CDR3 nucleotides: TGTGCTAGTGGCCTACCCGCACGCGGTACTGAAGCTTTCTTT. Protein sequence: CASGLPARGTEAFF.

The genes are TRBV4-2 and TRBJ2-7, with 11 nucleotides matching TRBD1. The CDR3 has 16 residues. The V gene's germline CDR1 is LGHNA and CDR2 YNFKEQ. J lost 4 bases, V lost 1 base, and 6 bases had no gene match. This CDR3 is CASSQVGTGGMYEQYF. The CDR3 region has the DNA TGTGCCAGCAGCCAAGTTGGGACAGGGGGTATGTACGAGCAGTACTTC.

This clonotype was observed a few times. The chain combines TRBV25-1 with TRBJ2-3; 8 bases line up with TRBD2. The ends lost 8 bases at V and 8 bases at J; junction bases unmatched: 3. Germline lookup yields CDR1 MGHDK and CDR2 SYGVNS. The CDR3 is made up of 11 amino acids. CDR3: CASGLATTQYF. The CDR3 coding sequence is TGTGCCAGCGGACTAGCAACTACGCAGTATTTT.

This clonotype was recorded only once. The chain is built from TRBV12-3 or TRBV12-4 and TRBJ2-1; 10 bases are shared with TRBD2. The CDR3 is made up of 15 amino acids. After removal of 5 bases from V and 6 bases from J, the junction contained 7 bases not matched to a gene. CDR3 bases: TGTGCCAGCAGTAGAGCGGGAGGGCCCGTCAATGAGCAGTTCTTC. This sequence encodes CASSRAGGPVNEQFF.

In the case of this clonotype: One junction end disagrees with the germline gene, perhaps due to a read error. The rearrangement joins TRBV7-7 to TRBJ2-7; D tentatively fits TRBD1 or TRBD2 (5 bases each). This CDR3 is built from 12 residues. Germline V gives CDR1 SSHAT, CDR2 FNYEAQ (reference sequence). The chain's CDR3 is CASSPGTERQYF. In nucleotides, the CDR3 is TGTGCTAGCAGCCCTGGGACCGAAAGGCAATACTTC.

This clonotype was observed a handful of times. V gene TRBV7-9 combines with J gene TRBJ1-3; weak D call: TRBD1 (6 bases). The germline V and J ends were trimmed by 3 bases and 4 bases, with 10 bases remaining between them. Germline CDR1 is SEHNR and CDR2 is FQNEAQ (reference sequence). CDR3 length: 14 amino acids. This chain's CDR3 is CASSFTGTGNTIYF. Written as DNA, the CDR3 is TGTGCCAGCAGCTTCACAGGGACGGGAAACACCATATATTTT.

The chain combines TRBV18 with TRBJ1-2, with D uncertain. Germline values: CDR1 KGHSH, CDR2 LQKENI. This CDR3 comprises 13 residues. Trimming shortened V by 2 bases and J by 7 bases, and 11 bases separated the two germline ends. CDR3 in amino acids: CASSPATDSGYTF. CDR3 sequence (DNA): TGTGCCAGCTCACCAGCGACGGATTCTGGCTACACCTTC.

This clonotype was detected many times. CDR3 amino acids: CSAGTGKVYEQYF. CDR3 nucleotides: TGCAGTGCCGGGACAGGGAAGGTTTACGAGCAGTACTTC. The chain joins TRBV20-1 to TRBJ2-7; 9 bases fit TRBD1. This CDR3 has 13 amino acids. V trimming: 6 bases; J trimming: 4 bases; junction bases outside the gene matches: 7. Germline loops: CDR1 DFQATT, CDR2 SNEGSKA (reference sequence).